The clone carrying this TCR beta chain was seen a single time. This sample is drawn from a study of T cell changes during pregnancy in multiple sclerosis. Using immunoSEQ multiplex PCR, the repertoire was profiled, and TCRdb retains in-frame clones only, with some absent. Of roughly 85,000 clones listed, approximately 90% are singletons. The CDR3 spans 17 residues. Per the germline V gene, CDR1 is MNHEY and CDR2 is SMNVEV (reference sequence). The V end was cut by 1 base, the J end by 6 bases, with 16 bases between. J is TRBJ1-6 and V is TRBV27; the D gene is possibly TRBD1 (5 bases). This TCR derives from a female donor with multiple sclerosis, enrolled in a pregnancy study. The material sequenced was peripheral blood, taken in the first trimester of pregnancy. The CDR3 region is CASSLYSLGLSNSPLHF. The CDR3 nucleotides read TGTGCCAGCAGTTTATACAGTCTGGGGCTCTCTAATTCACCCCTCCACTTT.